This entry features one T cell receptor (beta chain) sequence. This sample is drawn from a study of control samples from healthy donors and cancer patients. The protocol was immunoSEQ multiplex PCR, while the TCRdb copy is restricted to in-frame clones and leaves out a portion. The sample yields just under 100,000 clones, 93% seen once. CDR3 size: 16 residues. Germline V lookup: CDR1 SNHLY, CDR2 FYNNEI. V was cut by 1 base and J by 4 bases, with 16 bases left in between. V and J are TRBV2 and TRBJ1-2, with a weak D call TRBD1 (5 bases). Sequencing was carried out using blood. This receptor was identified in a man aged 18 to 30 in good health. The CDR3 is CASSEEGLGRGYGYTF. The CDR3 nucleotides read TGTGCCAGCAGTGAAGAAGGTCTGGGGCGCGGCTATGGCTACACCTTC.